This T cell receptor beta chain was recovered during a study of T cell responses to AZD1222 COVID-19 vaccine. Per germline, CDR1 MDHEN and CDR2 SYDVKM. Trimming pared 3 bases from V and 5 bases from J, leaving 14 bases between. The CDR3 has 15 amino acids. Details on this clone: Its antigen is currently unknown.

General study findings and limits: Spike was spanned by vaccine-associated CD4 TCRs, which were dominant at 160-218 and 743-854.

Assay used: immunoSEQ multiplex PCR; TCRdb lists only in-frame clones, some missing. Among approximately 100,000 clones listed, roughly 91% were seen once. This chain connects TRBV28 to TRBJ1-5, with D possibly being TRBD1 (5 bases). The TCR was taken from an adult in good health. This sample comprised peripheral blood, obtained on day 0 of AZD1222 vaccination. DNA for the CDR3: TGTGCCAGCAGTTTCCTCGGGACGAATTATCAGCCCCAGCATTTT. It is translated as CASSFLGTNYQPQHF. The whole variable domain, filled in from reference TRBV28 and TRBJ1-5, reads DVKVTQSSRYLVKRTGEKVFLECVQDMDHENMFWYRQDPGLGLRLIYFSYDVKMKEKGDIPEGYSVSREKKERFSLILESASTNQTSMYLCASSFLGTNYQPQHFGDGTRLSIL.